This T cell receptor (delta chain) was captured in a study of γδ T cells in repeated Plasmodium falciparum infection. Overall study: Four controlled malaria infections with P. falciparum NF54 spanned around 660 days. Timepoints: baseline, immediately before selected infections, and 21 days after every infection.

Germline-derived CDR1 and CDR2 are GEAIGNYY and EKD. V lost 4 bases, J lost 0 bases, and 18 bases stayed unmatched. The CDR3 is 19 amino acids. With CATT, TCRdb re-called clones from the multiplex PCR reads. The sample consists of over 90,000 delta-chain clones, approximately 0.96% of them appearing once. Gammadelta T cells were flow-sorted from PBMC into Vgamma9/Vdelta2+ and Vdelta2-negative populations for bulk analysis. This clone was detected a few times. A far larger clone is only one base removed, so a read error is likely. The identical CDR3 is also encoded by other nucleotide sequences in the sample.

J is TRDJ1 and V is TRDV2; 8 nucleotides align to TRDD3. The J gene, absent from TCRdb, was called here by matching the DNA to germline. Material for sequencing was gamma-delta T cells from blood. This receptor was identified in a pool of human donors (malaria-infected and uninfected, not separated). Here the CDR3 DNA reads TGTGCCTGTGAGCCTCCACTGGGGGTCTTCGGGAACAACACCGATAAACTCATCTTT. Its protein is CACEPPLGVFGNNTDKLIF.